The rows below give T cell receptor beta chains drawn from one sample of a study of cytomegalovirus exposure and HLA in healthy donors. The method was immunoSEQ multiplex PCR; TCRdb's version includes in-frame clones alone and lacks a portion of them. Here the sample spans 150,000 or so clones, around 81% being singletons. The sample taken for sequencing was PBMCs. The receptors stem from a woman between 40 and 55 years old in good health and CMV-seropositive. CDR3s include the opening cysteine and the closing phenylalanine or tryptophan. The D gene is left open where the match is weak. Clone sizes are given selectively: once, few, many, or a class where the clone is expanded.

D gene,J gene,V gene,clone size,CDR3 protein,CDR3 DNA
TRBD1,TRBJ1-2,TRBV29-1,-,CSVLDRGLGGYTF,TGCAGCGTCCTGGACAGGGGTCTAGGGGGCTACACCTTC
TRBD2,TRBJ2-1,TRBV19,-,CASTPRTSALHNEQFF,TGTGCCAGTACCCCGAGGACTAGTGCCCTCCACAATGAGCAGTTCTTC
TRBD2,TRBJ2-5,TRBV5-1,-,CASSRTSGPQETQYF,TGCGCCAGCAGCAGGACTAGCGGGCCACAAGAGACCCAGTACTTC
TRBD1,TRBJ2-5,TRBV9,-,CASSVGQGSGAAQETQYF,TGTGCCAGCAGCGTCGGACAGGGGTCTGGGGCGGCACAAGAGACCCAGTACTTC
-,TRBJ2-1,TRBV11-3,-,CASSIGAGANNEQFF,TGTGCCAGCAGCATAGGGGCAGGGGCGAACAATGAGCAGTTCTTC
TRBD2,TRBJ2-7,TRBV28,-,CASRTGGFYEQYF,TGTGCCAGCAGGACGGGGGGATTCTACGAGCAGTACTTC
TRBD1,TRBJ1-2,TRBV2,-,CASSVDRTYGYTF,TGTGCCAGCAGTGTGGACAGGACCTATGGCTACACCTTC
-,TRBJ2-5,TRBV11-3,-,CASNVQGYQETQYF,TGTGCCAGCAATGTACAGGGTTATCAAGAGACCCAGTACTTC
TRBD1,TRBJ1-5,TRBV19,-,CASSIDRTGLLNQPQHF,TGTGCCAGTAGTATAGATCGGACAGGCCTCCTCAATCAGCCCCAGCATTTT
TRBD1,TRBJ1-3,TRBV4-1,-,CASSRGQTGNTIYF,TGCGCCAGCAGCCGGGGACAGACTGGAAACACCATATATTTT
-,TRBJ1-2,TRBV27,-,CASSRTGNSFGGYTF,TGTGCCAGCAGTCGTACAGGGAACTCTTTCGGTGGCTACACCTTC
TRBD2,TRBJ2-2,TRBV5-1,-,CASSDYGLADNTGELFF,TGCGCCAGCAGCGACTACGGACTAGCGGACAACACCGGGGAGCTGTTTTTT
TRBD1,TRBJ2-1,TRBV11-3,few,CASSLEGTGAYEQFF,TGTGCCAGCAGCCTCGAAGGGACAGGGGCGTACGAGCAGTTCTTC
TRBD1,TRBJ1-3,TRBV25-1,-,CASSGRDRGSGNTIYF,TGTGCCAGCAGTGGCCGGGACAGGGGCTCTGGAAACACCATATATTTT
TRBD2,TRBJ2-3,TRBV19,once,CASSPSGILTDTQYF,TGTGCCAGTAGTCCTAGCGGAATCCTCACAGATACGCAGTATTTT
TRBD1,TRBJ2-7,TRBV9,-,CASSVGQGFEEQYF,TGTGCCAGCAGCGTAGGACAGGGGTTTGAAGAGCAGTACTTC
-,TRBJ1-2,TRBV9,-,CASSVATQGLGGYTF,TGTGCCAGCAGCGTAGCTACTCAGGGGTTGGGCGGCTACACCTTC
-,TRBJ2-7,TRBV6-5,-,CASRASSYEQYF,TGTGCCAGCAGGGCATCCTCCTACGAGCAGTACTTC
TRBD2,TRBJ2-1,TRBV7-9,-,CASSLESPGLAGVYNEQFF,TGTGCCAGCAGCTTAGAGAGTCCGGGACTAGCGGGAGTCTACAATGAGCAGTTCTTC
-,TRBJ2-3,TRBV9,-,CASSVADWGTDTQYF,TGTGCCAGCAGCGTAGCTGACTGGGGCACAGATACGCAGTATTTT